The clone carrying this T cell receptor beta chain was detected a few times. CDR1 SGHVS and CDR2 FQNEAQ come from the germline V gene. The CDR3 totals 16 residues. Germline trimming cut 5 bases from V and 4 bases from J; bases unmatched to any gene: 6. The sample is drawn from a study of blood T cell repertoires in COVID-19. Study-wide context: Sites in the United States, Italy and Spain provided acute and convalescent COVID-19 samples.

The assay was immunoSEQ multiplex PCR, and TCRdb's table has in-frame clones only and misses some. The table records about 220,000 clones, more than 75% of them present only once. The origin of this receptor is a man in his fifties who had recovered from COVID-19. This sequence joins TRBV7-8 and TRBJ2-2; 11 positions agree with TRBD2. The specimen was peripheral blood. The CDR3 here is CASSPLAGGFTGELFF. The CDR3 nucleotides read TGTGCCAGCAGCCCTCTAGCGGGAGGTTTCACCGGGGAGCTGTTTTTT.